Listed here are 26 T cell receptor beta chains from one sample, sequenced in a study of blood T cells in healthy people across ages. Next came a second PCR, run for roughly 7 to 12 cycles, which used a sample-barcoded 5' primer along with a J-beta primer mix. TCRdb analysed the 5' RACE reads with MiXCR anew, one entry per CDR3 protein. The sample has approximately 290,000 distinct CDR3 sequences, roughly 26% seen once. What was sequenced was blood. These receptors all stem from a woman in her seventies in good health.

The chain employs TRBV12-3 or TRBV12-4 and TRBJ1-4, with 8 bases lining up with TRBD1. Trimming removed 1 base from V and 10 bases from J; junction bases left unmatched: 8. This CDR3 is 15 amino acids long. CDR3 sequence (DNA): TGTGCCAGCAGTTTAGATTCGGACAGGGTTGGAAAACTGTTTTTT. This translates into CASSLDSDRVGKLFF.

V and J are TRBV28 and TRBJ2-1, with 10 nucleotides matching TRBD2. The V and J ends lost 2 bases and 14 bases, in that order; junction bases with no gene match: 12. Germline CDR1 and CDR2: MDHEN and SYDVKM. The CDR3 is 15 amino acids. As DNA, the CDR3 is TGTGCCAGCAGTTTAAACGGAGCTAGCGGGAGAGGGAAGTTCTTC. Translated, it gives CASSLNGASGRGKFF.

In the case of this clonotype: A read error may be the cause here, since a much bigger clone is one base away. V gene TRBV7-2 combines with J gene TRBJ2-5; D call uncertain. CDR1 is SGHTA and CDR2 is FQGNSA in the germline V gene. CDR3 size: 15 residues. The DNA for the CDR3 is TGTGCCTGCAGCTTAGAAGGCGTTGGTGGGGAGACCCAGTACTTC. Amino acids: CACSLEGVGGETQYF.

The chain employs TRBV11-2 and TRBJ2-5; 7 bases align to TRBD1. The V gene's germline CDR1 is SGHAT and CDR2 FQNNGV. The ends lost 10 bases at V and 5 bases at J; junction bases unmatched: 7. The CDR3 runs 12 residues. DNA for the CDR3: TGTGCCACGAGAGGGGGCGGGGAGACCCAGTACTTC. This codes for CATRGGGETQYF.

This clonotype was detected ten times or more. This chain links TRBV3-1 with TRBJ2-6, with 12 positions matching TRBD1. V lost 6 bases, J lost 2 bases, and 2 bases stayed unmatched. This CDR3 region has 16 residues. Germline V gives CDR1 LGHDT, CDR2 YNNKEL (reference sequence). Here the CDR3 reads CASRGTGGAGANVLTF. The CDR3 bases are TGTGCCAGCAGGGGGACAGGGGGCGCTGGGGCCAACGTCCTGACTTTC.

This clonotype was counted a few times. The chain links TRBV28 to TRBJ2-5; D might be TRBD2 (6 bases). Germline V gives CDR1 MDHEN, CDR2 SYDVKM. Deletions cut 2 bases from V and 11 bases from J, with 21 bases between. The CDR3 length is 15 residues. The CDR3, as DNA: TGTGCCAGCAGTTTAATCGGCCGATCCGGAGGGGAGCAGTACTTC. Translating gives CASSLIGRSGGEQYF.

The chain recombines TRBV29-1 with TRBJ2-5; D is perhaps TRBD1 (6 bases). This CDR3 has 12 amino acids. Germline assignment: CDR1 SQVTM and CDR2 ANQGSEA. Deletions cut 3 bases from V and 9 bases from J, with 14 bases between. The CDR3 DNA is TGCAGCGTTGATGGGGGCTCGGAGGCCCAGTACTTC. This translates into CSVDGGSEAQYF.

V gene TRBV14 combines with J gene TRBJ1-5; TRBD1 matches 8 bases. Trimming at V came to 1 base and at J to 7 bases, leaving 9 bases not matched to a gene. Germline V gives CDR1 SGHDN, CDR2 FVKESK. The CDR3 loop spans 16 amino acids. The CDR3 bases are TGTGCCAGCAGCCAAGGGAGGACAGGGACGGAACAGCCCCAGCATTTT. Its protein is CASSQGRTGTEQPQHF.

This clonotype qualifies as medium-sized (0.01 to 0.1%). This chain connects TRBV7-6 to TRBJ2-5; D not resolved. V lost 5 bases to trimming and J lost 0 bases, with 1 base between them. Germline loops: CDR1 SGHVS, CDR2 FNYEAQ. The CDR3 extends over 11 amino acids. The CDR3 sequence is CASSNQETQYF. DNA of the CDR3: TGTGCCAGCAGCAACCAAGAGACCCAGTACTTC.

The V and J genes are TRBV5-1 and TRBJ2-7, with D hard to call. Per the germline V gene, CDR1 is SGHRS and CDR2 is YFSETQ. The CDR3 loop spans 13 amino acids. The V gene lost 1 base and the J gene lost 6 bases, with 11 bases spanning the gap. The CDR3 protein is CASSLNGWGEQYF. The CDR3 region has the DNA TGCGCCAGCAGCTTGAACGGTTGGGGCGAGCAGTACTTC.

This clonotype has only a few counts. The chain joins TRBV29-1 to TRBJ2-3; either TRBD1 or TRBD2 may supply D (6 bases each). V gave up 5 bases and J gave up 5 bases, with 14 bases separating them. CDR1 SQVTM and CDR2 ANQGSEA come from the germline V gene. CDR3 length equals 13 residues. The CDR3 DNA follows: TGCAGCGTTATGACTAGGGGGGTAGATACGCAGTATTTT. Encoded protein: CSVMTRGVDTQYF.

The chain uses TRBV9 and TRBJ1-1; 9 bases match TRBD1. This CDR3 spans 14 amino acids. With 3 bases clipped from V and 5 bases from J, the junction kept 5 bases outside the gene matches. Germline CDR1 SGDLS, CDR2 YYNGEE. This chain's CDR3 is CASSAPGQGTEAFF. Here the CDR3 DNA reads TGTGCCAGCAGCGCCCCGGGACAGGGTACTGAAGCTTTCTTT.

This chain uses TRBV12-3 or TRBV12-4 with TRBJ2-1; tentative D call: TRBD2 (7 bases). The V end lost 9 bases, the J end lost 1 base, and 13 bases lay between the germline ends. The CDR3 runs to 14 residues. CDR3 loop: CASGEGGSYNEQFF. The CDR3 nucleotides are TGTGCCAGTGGGGAGGGGGGGTCCTACAATGAGCAGTTCTTC.

V and J are TRBV5-1 and TRBJ2-4; D might be TRBD1 (6 bases). CDR1 and CDR2 (germline): SGHRS, YFSETQ. Trimming removed 0 bases from V and 4 bases from J, with 11 bases in between. The length of the CDR3 is 15 residues. CDR3 bases: TGCGCCAGCAGCTTGGACGGACAGAAAAAAAACATTCAGTACTTC. It yields the protein CASSLDGQKKNIQYF.

V is TRBV28 and J is TRBJ2-7, with TRBD2 as a possible D gene (5 bases). The CDR3 totals 16 residues. Germline CDR1 is MDHEN and CDR2 is SYDVKM. Trimming took off 3 bases at V and 2 bases at J, with 17 bases between the two ends. The CDR3 loop is CASSFSSSPLPYEQYF. The CDR3 region has the DNA TGTGCCAGCAGTTTTAGTTCTAGCCCACTTCCCTACGAGCAGTACTTC.

This clonotype was observed a handful of times. The CDR3 sequence is CASSPGQDYNEQFF. The CDR3 DNA follows: TGCGCCAGCAGCCCGGGACAGGATTACAATGAGCAGTTCTTC. The chain carries TRBV5-1 and TRBJ2-5, with TRBD1 identical over 8 bases. The J call may not be correct, given that the DNA end is closer to TRBJ2-1. Germline CDR1 and CDR2: SGHRS and YFSETQ. CDR3 length: 14 amino acids.

The chain uses TRBV7-9 and TRBJ1-6; TRBD1 is a possible D gene (5 bases). The CDR3 is 18 residues long. Trimming cost V 2 bases and J 1 base, with 15 bases left between them. Germline CDR1 and CDR2: SEHNR and FQNEAQ (reference sequence). CDR3 in amino acids: CASSLSRASQSYNSPLHF. DNA of the CDR3: TGTGCCAGCAGCTTAAGCAGGGCTTCTCAGTCCTATAATTCACCCCTCCACTTT.

The rearrangement joins TRBV7-2 to TRBJ2-5, with 9 bases that match TRBD1. Germline lookup yields CDR1 SGHTA and CDR2 FQGNSA. The CDR3 loop spans 16 amino acids. V dropped 1 base and J dropped 5; count of bases not matched to a gene: 8. The chain's CDR3 is CASSLDGTGRWETQYF. The CDR3, as DNA: TGTGCCAGCAGCTTAGATGGGACAGGGAGGTGGGAGACCCAGTACTTC.

The chain joins TRBV6-6 to TRBJ1-1, with TRBD1 matching 7 bases. The ends lost 6 bases at V and 3 bases at J; junction bases unmatched: 10. This CDR3 spans 15 amino acids. Germline assignment: CDR1 MNHNY and CDR2 SVGAGI (reference sequence). The CDR3, as DNA: TGTGCCAGCAGGCGACAGGGCGAGGTGGACACTGAAGCTTTCTTT. This encodes CASRRQGEVDTEAFF.

This clonotype was observed many times. The V gene is TRBV25-1, the J gene TRBJ2-6; maybe TRBD1 (5 bases). V dropped 1 base and J dropped 1 base, with 14 bases sitting between them. This CDR3 contains 18 residues. Germline V gene lookup returns CDR1 MGHDK and CDR2 SYGVNS. CDR3 DNA sequence: TGTGCCAGCAGTGAATTTGGGGCCTCGGCGTCTGGGGCCAACGTCCTGACTTTC. It is translated as CASSEFGASASGANVLTF.

There are a few counts of this clonotype. The gene calls are TRBV11-2 and TRBJ2-7; 9 positions agree with TRBD2. Trimming at V came to 1 base and at J to 2 bases, leaving 3 bases not matched to a gene. Germline CDR1 reads SGHAT; CDR2 reads FQNNGV. CDR3 length: 15 amino acids. CDR3 DNA sequence: TGTGCCAGCAGCTTAGTTGCGGGAGGGCCCTACGAGCAGTACTTC. This gives the protein CASSLVAGGPYEQYF.

V is TRBV19 and J is TRBJ2-1, with TRBD1 matching 8 bases. Germline V gene sequence: CDR1 LNHDA, CDR2 SQIVND (reference sequence). The V segment lost 5 bases and the J segment 13 bases; nucleotides outside the gene matches: 4. The length of the CDR3 is 11 residues. CDR3 bases: TGTGCCAGTAGTCGAGGACAGGGACAGTTCTTC. Protein: CASSRGQGQFF.

This clonotype appeared a few times. The genes are TRBV20-1 and TRBJ1-1; TRBD1 is a possible D gene (5 bases). Looked up from germline, CDR1 is DFQATT and CDR2 is SNEGSKA (reference sequence). Trimming pared 2 bases from V and 7 bases from J, leaving 20 bases between. The CDR3 is 15 amino acids. CDR3 sequence: CSARPTERGAVEAFF. CDR3 nucleotides: TGCAGTGCTAGACCGACTGAGAGGGGCGCAGTTGAAGCTTTCTTT.

This chain's CDR3 is CASSFSNYEQYF. DNA of the CDR3: TGTGCCAGCAGCTTTTCGAACTACGAGCAGTACTTC. The chain has TRBV7-9 and TRBJ2-7; D is ambiguous. CDR1 and CDR2 from the germline V gene are SEHNR and FQNEAQ (reference sequence). This CDR3 has 12 residues. Deletions cut 3 bases from V and 3 bases from J, with 6 bases between. The whole variable domain, filled in from reference TRBV7-9 and TRBJ2-7, reads DTGVSQNPRHKITKRGQNVTFRCDPISEHNRLYWYRQTLGQGPEFLTYFQNEAQLEKSRLLSDRFSAERPKGSFSTLEIQRTEQGDSAMYLCASSFSNYEQYFGPGTRLTVT.

The J gene is TRBJ2-3, the V gene TRBV5-5, with D possibly TRBD2 on 5 matching bases. Looked up from germline, CDR1 is SGHKS and CDR2 is YYEKEE (reference sequence). The CDR3 length is 15 residues. V lost 0 bases, J lost 4 bases, and 12 bases lay in between. The CDR3 DNA follows: TGTGCCAGCAGCTTGGCAGGACTTGGGGCAGATACGCAGTATTTT. This translates into CASSLAGLGADTQYF.

The table lists this clonotype with a few counts. The chain joins TRBV5-1 to TRBJ2-5; possible D gene TRBD1, 5 bases. CDR3 length: 15 amino acids. Germline values: CDR1 SGHRS, CDR2 YFSETQ. V was clipped by 0 bases and J by 1 base, with 10 bases between them. The chain's CDR3 is CASSLEAGRQETQYF. CDR3 coding DNA: TGCGCCAGCAGCTTGGAGGCAGGGCGCCAAGAGACCCAGTACTTC.